There are a few counts of the clone carrying this TCR beta chain. Time point of the sample: patch test 1, 2 weeks after DPC sensitization. The treatment: therapeutic diphenylcyclopropenone sensitization with weekly scalp DPC. CDR1 is LGHDT, CDR2 YNNKEL, per germline (reference sequence). V gave up 4 bases and J gave up 1 base, with 12 bases separating them. The CDR3 length is 15 residues. This entry is derived from a study of human T cells and chemical hapten exposure. Background on the study: Patients, mostly women, had alopecia areata, alopecia totalis or alopecia universalis.

TCRdb recomputed calls from the RACE reads with MiXCR, one row per CDR3 protein. The sample consists of some 180,000 distinct CDR3 sequences, around 22% of them appearing once. The J gene is TRBJ2-3, the V gene TRBV3-1; D possibly corresponds to TRBD1 (5 bases). Sequences were derived from whole blood, sampled in connection with sensitization to the hapten diphenylcyclopropenone (DPC). This clonotype was obtained from a woman in her forties or fifties with alopecia areata. Some clones in this sample may be carry-over from other donors' samples. In nucleotides, the CDR3 is TGTGCCAGCAGCCTGACCTGGGGCGGCACAGATACGCAGTATTTT. It encodes CASSLTWGGTDTQYF.